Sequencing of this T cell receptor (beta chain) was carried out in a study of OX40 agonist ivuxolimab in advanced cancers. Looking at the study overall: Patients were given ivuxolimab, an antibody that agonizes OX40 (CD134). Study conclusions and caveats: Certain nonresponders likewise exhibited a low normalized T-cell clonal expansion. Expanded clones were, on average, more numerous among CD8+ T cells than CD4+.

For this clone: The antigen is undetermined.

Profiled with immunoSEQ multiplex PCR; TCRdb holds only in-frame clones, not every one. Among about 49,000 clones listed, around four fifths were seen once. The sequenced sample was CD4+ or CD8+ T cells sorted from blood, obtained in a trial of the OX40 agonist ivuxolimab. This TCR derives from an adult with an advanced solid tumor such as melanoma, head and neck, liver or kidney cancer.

Here the CDR3 reads CASSLEELETQYF. The DNA of the CDR3 is TGCGCCAGCAGCTTGGAGGAGCTGGAGACCCAGTACTTC. V gene TRBV5-1 combines with J gene TRBJ2-5; D is undetermined. Trimming left V 0 bases short and J 5 bases short, with 8 bases between. The CDR3 runs to 13 residues. Germline assignment: CDR1 SGHRS and CDR2 YFSETQ.